A single TCR beta chain is shown here with its context. Germline assignment: CDR1 MNHEY and CDR2 SVGAGI. Trimming pared 2 bases from V and 5 bases from J, leaving 16 bases between. The CDR3 runs 15 residues. As the sequencing template, cDNA was produced by extracting RNA and reverse transcribing it. Generated by immunoSEQ multiplex PCR, the TCRdb table keeps only in-frame clones and is missing some. The sample has 90,000 to 120,000 clones; over 55% are singletons. This specimen belongs to a study of CD8+ T cells in alopecia areata. The chain is built from TRBV6-5 and TRBJ2-7; no clear D gene. The sample consisted of NKG2D-low CD8+ T cells sorted from blood. The TCR was taken from a human donor with alopecia areata. In DNA form, the CDR3 reads TGTGCCAGCAGTTACCAGGACGCCGGCTCGGACGAGCAGTACTTC. Residues: CASSYQDAGSDEQYF.